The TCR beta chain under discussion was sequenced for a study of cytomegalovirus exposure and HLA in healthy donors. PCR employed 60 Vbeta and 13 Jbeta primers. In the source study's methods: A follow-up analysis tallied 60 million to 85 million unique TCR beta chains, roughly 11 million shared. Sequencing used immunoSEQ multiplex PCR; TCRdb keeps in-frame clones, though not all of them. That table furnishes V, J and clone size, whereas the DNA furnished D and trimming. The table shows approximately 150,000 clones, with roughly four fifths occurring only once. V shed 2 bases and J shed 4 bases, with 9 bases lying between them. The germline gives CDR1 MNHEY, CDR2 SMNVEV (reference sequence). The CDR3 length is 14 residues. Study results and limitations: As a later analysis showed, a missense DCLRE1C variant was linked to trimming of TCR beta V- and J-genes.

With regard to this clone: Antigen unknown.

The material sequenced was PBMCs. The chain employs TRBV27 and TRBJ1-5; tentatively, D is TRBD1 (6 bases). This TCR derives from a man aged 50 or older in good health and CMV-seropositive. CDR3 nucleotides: TGTGCCAGCAGTTTACGCACAGGGAATCAGCCCCAGCATTTT. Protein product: CASSLRTGNQPQHF.